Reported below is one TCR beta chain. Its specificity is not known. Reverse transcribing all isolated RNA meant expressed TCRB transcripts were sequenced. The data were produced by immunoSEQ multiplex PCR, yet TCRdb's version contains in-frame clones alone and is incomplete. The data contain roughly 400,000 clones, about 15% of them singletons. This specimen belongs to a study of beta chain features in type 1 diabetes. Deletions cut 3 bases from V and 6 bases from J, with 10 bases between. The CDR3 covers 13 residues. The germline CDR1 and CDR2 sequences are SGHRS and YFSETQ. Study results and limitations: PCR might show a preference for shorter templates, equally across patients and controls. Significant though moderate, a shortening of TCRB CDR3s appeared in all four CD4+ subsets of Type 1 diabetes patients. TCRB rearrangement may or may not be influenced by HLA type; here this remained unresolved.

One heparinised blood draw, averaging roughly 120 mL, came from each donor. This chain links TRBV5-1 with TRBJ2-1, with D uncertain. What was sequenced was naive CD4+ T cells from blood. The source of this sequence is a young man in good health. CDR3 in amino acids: CASSSAMGNEQFF. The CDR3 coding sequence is TGCGCCAGCAGCTCTGCGATGGGCAATGAGCAGTTCTTC.